Listed here are 14 T cell receptor beta chains from one sample, sequenced in a study of technical replicates of blood from a few donors (dated by TCRdb to about 2017). Library generation was performed with the immunoSEQ multiplex PCR assay. TCRdb took this table from immuneACCESS and kept in-frame rearrangements with V and J called. Such tables lack part of the clones; where checked against another copy, unresolved V genes explain under half of the gap, and the rest is unexplained. The sample records about 74,000 clones, roughly four fifths of which are singletons. The top ten hold around 3.9% of the sample. Specimen: PBMCs. The receptor set was obtained from a human donor in good health. Some clones in this sample may be carry-over from other donors' samples.

The chain has TRBV20-1 and TRBJ1-2; D unclear. There are 11 residues in the CDR3. The germline V gene has CDR1 DFQATT and CDR2 SNEGSKA (reference sequence). The V and J ends lost 6 bases and 7 bases respectively, with 12 bases between them. The CDR3: CSAEDFGGYTF. CDR3 DNA: TGCAGTGCGGAGGACTTCGGTGGCTACACCTTC.

The gene calls are TRBV11-1 and TRBJ2-2; perhaps TRBD2 as D (6 bases). The germline V and J ends were trimmed by 5 bases and 4 bases, with 11 bases remaining between them. The CDR3 has 14 amino acids. Germline V gives CDR1 SGHAT, CDR2 FQDESV (reference sequence). Here the CDR3 reads CASSRLGPTGELFF. Written as DNA, the CDR3 is TGTGCCAGCAGCAGACTAGGCCCCACCGGGGAGCTGTTTTTT.

The sample holds a few counts of this clone. The chain links TRBV30 to TRBJ1-2; perhaps TRBD1 as D (5 bases). The germline V gene encodes CDR1 GTSNPN and CDR2 SVGIG (reference sequence). CDR3 size: 14 residues. Trimming left V 4 bases short and J 7 bases short, with 19 bases between. The CDR3 DNA reads TGTGCCTGGACTCACCTTGCCGGGGGTGTTGGCTACACCTTC. The encoded protein is CAWTHLAGGVGYTF. Together with reference TRBV30 and TRBJ1-2, the CDR3 gives the full variable domain: SQTIHQWPATLVQPVGSPLSLECTVEGTSNPNLYWYRQAAGRGLQLLFYSVGIGQISSEVPQNLSASRPQDRQFILSSKKLLLSDSGFYLCAWTHLAGGVGYTFGSGTRLTVV.

J is TRBJ1-1 and V is TRBV12-2. TRBV12-2 is a pseudogene locus. This CDR3 comprises 18 residues. This chain's CDR3 is CASRLVWRALGGGTEAFF. The CDR3 coding sequence is TGTGCAAGTCGCTTAGTCTGGCGGGCCCTGGGGGGTGGCACTGAAGCTTTCTTT.

DNA for the CDR3: TGTGCCAGTAGTATAGATGGCAGGGAATACGAGCAGTACTTC. It is translated as CASSIDGREYEQYF. The genes are TRBV19 and TRBJ2-7, with D perhaps TRBD1 (5 bases). The V and J ends lost 0 bases and 4 bases respectively, with 10 bases between them. Germline V CDR1 and CDR2: LNHDA, SQIVND (reference sequence). The CDR3 spans 14 residues.

This clone came up many times. The chain is built from TRBV7-8 and TRBJ2-5, with a tentative D call TRBD2 (5 bases). Germline V lookup: CDR1 SGHVS, CDR2 FQNEAQ. Trimming removed 1 base from V and 5 bases from J, with 14 bases in between. This CDR3 contains 15 residues. The CDR3 spells CASSLDLASTETQYF. CDR3 DNA: TGTGCCAGCAGCTTAGACCTAGCTAGTACGGAGACCCAGTACTTC.

The chain combines TRBV30 with TRBJ1-2, with D tentatively TRBD1 (5 bases). V lost 0 bases to trimming and J lost 4 bases, with 12 bases between them. Germline V CDR1 and CDR2: GTSNPN, SVGIG (reference sequence). The CDR3 sequence is 14 residues long. The CDR3 coding sequence is TGTGCCTGGAGTGTAGGTGGGGCCAGCTATGGCTACACCTTC. It encodes CAWSVGGASYGYTF. The entire variable domain, with the rest obtained from reference TRBV30 and TRBJ1-2, is as follows: SQTIHQWPATLVQPVGSPLSLECTVEGTSNPNLYWYRQAAGRGLQLLFYSVGIGQISSEVPQNLSASRPQDRQFILSSKKLLLSDSGFYLCAWSVGGASYGYTFGSGTRLTVV.

The chain carries TRBV7-9 and TRBJ1-4; TRBD1 matches at 12 bases. This CDR3 region has 19 residues. The junction had 10 bases not matched to a gene; V was cut back by 5 bases and J by 0 bases. CDR1 is SEHNR and CDR2 is FQNEAQ in the germline V gene (reference sequence). The CDR3 sequence is CASSIRDRGPFSTNEKLFF. The DNA of the CDR3 is TGTGCCAGCAGCATCCGGGACAGGGGGCCATTTTCAACTAATGAAAAACTGTTTTTT.

The rearrangement joins TRBV9 to TRBJ2-7, with D hard to call. V lost 2 bases to trimming and J lost 3 bases, with 12 bases between them. CDR3 length: 14 amino acids. The germline CDR1 and CDR2 sequences are SGDLS and YYNGEE. The CDR3: CASSVGDGDYEQYF. CDR3 nucleotide sequence: TGTGCCAGCAGCGTCGGAGACGGAGACTACGAGCAGTACTTC.

The chain has TRBV7-2 and TRBJ2-1, with D perhaps TRBD2 (6 bases). Germline V gene data show CDR1 as SGHTA and CDR2 as FQGNSA. There are 13 residues in the CDR3. The CDR3 is CAQRASGNNEQFF. The CDR3 nucleotides read TGTGCGCAGCGGGCCTCCGGAAACAATGAGCAGTTCTTC.

The genes are TRBV2 and TRBJ2-3, with D maybe TRBD2 (6 bases). The CDR3 is made up of 16 amino acids. V was pared by 4 bases and J by 3 bases, with 17 bases between. Germline V gene lookup returns CDR1 SNHLY and CDR2 FYNNEI. CDR3 in DNA: TGTGCCAGCAGTGCGGTGGAGGGCTTAATAACAGATACGCAGTATTTT. Protein: CASSAVEGLITDTQYF.

The J gene is TRBJ2-1, the V gene TRBV2; 8 bases line up with TRBD2. Trimming removed 8 bases from V and 8 bases from J; junction bases left unmatched: 11. Germline CDR1 reads SNHLY; CDR2 reads FYNNEI. The CDR3 has 14 residues. The CDR3 bases are TGTGCCAGCCTCCCGGGACTAGGCATTTATGAGCAGTTCTTC. Its translation: CASLPGLGIYEQFF.

J is TRBJ2-7 and V is TRBV4-1; 13 nucleotides match TRBD2. This CDR3 is built from 16 residues. CDR1 is MGHRA and CDR2 is YSYEKL in the germline V gene. J was trimmed by 1 base and V by 5 bases; bases with no gene match: 5. This CDR3 reads CASSTRLAGGSYEQYF. In DNA form, the CDR3 reads TGCGCCAGCAGCACCCGACTAGCGGGGGGTTCCTACGAGCAGTACTTC.

The chain uses TRBV6-9 and TRBJ2-7; possibly TRBD1 for D (6 bases). The V gene lost 1 base and the J gene lost 6 bases, with 7 bases spanning the gap. The CDR3 consists of 12 residues. Germline assignment: CDR1 MNHGY and CDR2 SVAAGI. The CDR3 region has the DNA TGTGCCAGCAGTTATTACAGGGTCGAGCAGTACTTC. Translation gives CASSYYRVEQYF.